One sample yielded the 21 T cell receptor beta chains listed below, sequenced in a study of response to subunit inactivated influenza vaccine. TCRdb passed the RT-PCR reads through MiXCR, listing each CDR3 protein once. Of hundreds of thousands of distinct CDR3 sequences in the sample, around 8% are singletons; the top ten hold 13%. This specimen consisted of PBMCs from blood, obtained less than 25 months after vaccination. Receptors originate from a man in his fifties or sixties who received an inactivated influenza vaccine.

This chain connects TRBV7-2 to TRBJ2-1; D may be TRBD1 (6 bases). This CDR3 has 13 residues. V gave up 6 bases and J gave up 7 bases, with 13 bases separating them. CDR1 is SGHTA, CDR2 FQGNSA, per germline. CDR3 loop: CASRFRQANEQFF. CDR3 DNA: TGTGCCAGCAGATTTCGACAGGCGAATGAGCAGTTCTTC.

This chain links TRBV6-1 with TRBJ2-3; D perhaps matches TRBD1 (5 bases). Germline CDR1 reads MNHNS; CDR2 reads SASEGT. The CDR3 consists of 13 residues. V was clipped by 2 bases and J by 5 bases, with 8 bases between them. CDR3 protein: CASSERQRDTQYF. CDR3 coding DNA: TGTGCCAGCAGTGAACGACAGAGAGATACGCAGTATTTT.

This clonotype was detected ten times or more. The DNA of the CDR3 is TGCAGCGCGGGGAAACGGGGAGGCGAATACAATGAGCAGTTCTTC. Protein sequence: CSAGKRGGEYNEQFF. This chain uses TRBV29-1 with TRBJ2-1; tentative D call: TRBD2 (6 bases). Trimming cost V 7 bases and J 4 bases, with 20 bases left between them. The V gene's germline CDR1 is SQVTM and CDR2 ANQGSEA. CDR3 length equals 15 residues.

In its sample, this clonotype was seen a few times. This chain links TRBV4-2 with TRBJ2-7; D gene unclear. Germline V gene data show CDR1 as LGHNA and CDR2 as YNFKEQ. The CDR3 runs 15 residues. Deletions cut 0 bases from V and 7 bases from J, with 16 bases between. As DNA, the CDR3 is TGTGCCAGCAGCCAAGAGGGTGCGATGGTTGGGGAGCAGTACTTC. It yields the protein CASSQEGAMVGEQYF.

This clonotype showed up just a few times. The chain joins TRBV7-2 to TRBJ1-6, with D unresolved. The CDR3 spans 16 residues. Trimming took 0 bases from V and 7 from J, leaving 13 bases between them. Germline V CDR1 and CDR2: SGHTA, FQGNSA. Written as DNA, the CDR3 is TGTGCCAGCAGCTTAGCGTTCGGGGTTCGCAATTCACCCCTCCACTTT. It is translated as CASSLAFGVRNSPLHF.

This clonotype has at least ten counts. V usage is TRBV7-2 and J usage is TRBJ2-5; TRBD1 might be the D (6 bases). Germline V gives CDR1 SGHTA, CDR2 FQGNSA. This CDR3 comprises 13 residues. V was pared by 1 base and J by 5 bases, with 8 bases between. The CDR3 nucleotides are TGTGCCAGCAGCTTAGTTACAGGGGAGACCCAGTACTTC. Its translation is CASSLVTGETQYF.

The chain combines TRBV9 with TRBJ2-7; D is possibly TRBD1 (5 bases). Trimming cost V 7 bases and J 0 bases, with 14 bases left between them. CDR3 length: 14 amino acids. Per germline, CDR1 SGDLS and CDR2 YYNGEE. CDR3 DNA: TGTGCCAGCCTAGGGGAACGGAACTCCTACGAGCAGTACTTC. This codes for CASLGERNSYEQYF.

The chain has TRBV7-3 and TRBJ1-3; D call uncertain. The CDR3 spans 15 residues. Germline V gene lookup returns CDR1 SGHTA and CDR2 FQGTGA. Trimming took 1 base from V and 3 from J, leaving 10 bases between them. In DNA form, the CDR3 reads TGTGCCAGCAGCTTAAACACGGGGAGTGGAAACACCATATATTTT. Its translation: CASSLNTGSGNTIYF.

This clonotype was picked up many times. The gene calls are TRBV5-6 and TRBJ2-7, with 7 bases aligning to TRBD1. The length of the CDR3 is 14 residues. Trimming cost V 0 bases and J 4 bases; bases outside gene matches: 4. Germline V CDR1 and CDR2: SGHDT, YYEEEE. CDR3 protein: CASSLGTGLYEQYF. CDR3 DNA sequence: TGTGCCAGCAGCTTGGGGACAGGTTTATACGAGCAGTACTTC.

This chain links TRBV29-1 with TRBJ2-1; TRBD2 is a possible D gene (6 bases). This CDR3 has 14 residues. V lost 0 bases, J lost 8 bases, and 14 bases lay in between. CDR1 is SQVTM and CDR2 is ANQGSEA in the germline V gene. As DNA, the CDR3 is TGCAGCGTTGAAGATCGACTAGATAGCCATGAGCAGTTCTTC. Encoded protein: CSVEDRLDSHEQFF.

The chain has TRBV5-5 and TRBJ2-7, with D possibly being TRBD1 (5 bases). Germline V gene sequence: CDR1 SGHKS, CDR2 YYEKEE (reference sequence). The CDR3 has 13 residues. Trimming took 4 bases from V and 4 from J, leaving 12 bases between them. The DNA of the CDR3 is TGTGCCAGCAGCGTCAGGGAAATGTACGAGCAGTACTTC. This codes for CASSVREMYEQYF.

CDR3 in DNA: TGTGCCAGCAGCCACAGGGGACAGCCTAACACAGATACGCAGTATTTT. It encodes CASSHRGQPNTDTQYF. This chain connects TRBV7-6 to TRBJ2-3; 7 bases are shared with TRBD1. Germline assignment: CDR1 SGHVS and CDR2 FNYEAQ. The CDR3 runs to 16 residues. V shed 5 bases and J 2 bases; nucleotides not matched to a gene: 10.

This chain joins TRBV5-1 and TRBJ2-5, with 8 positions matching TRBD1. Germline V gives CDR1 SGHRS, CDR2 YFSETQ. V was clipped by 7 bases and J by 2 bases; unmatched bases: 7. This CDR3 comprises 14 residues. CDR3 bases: TGCGCCAGCGGCAGACAGGGGAGACAAGAGACCCAGTACTTC. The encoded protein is CASGRQGRQETQYF.

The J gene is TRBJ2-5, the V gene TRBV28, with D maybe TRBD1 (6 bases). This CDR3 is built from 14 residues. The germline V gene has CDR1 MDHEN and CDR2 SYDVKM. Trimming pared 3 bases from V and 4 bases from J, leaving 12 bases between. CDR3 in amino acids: CASSFNTGRETQYF. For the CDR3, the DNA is TGTGCCAGCAGTTTCAATACAGGGAGAGAGACCCAGTACTTC.

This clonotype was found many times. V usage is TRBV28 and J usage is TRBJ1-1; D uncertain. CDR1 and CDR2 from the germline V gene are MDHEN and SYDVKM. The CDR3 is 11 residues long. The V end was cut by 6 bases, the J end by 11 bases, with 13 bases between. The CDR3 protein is CASRSMWDAFF. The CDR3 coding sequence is TGTGCCAGCAGATCCATGTGGGATGCTTTCTTT.

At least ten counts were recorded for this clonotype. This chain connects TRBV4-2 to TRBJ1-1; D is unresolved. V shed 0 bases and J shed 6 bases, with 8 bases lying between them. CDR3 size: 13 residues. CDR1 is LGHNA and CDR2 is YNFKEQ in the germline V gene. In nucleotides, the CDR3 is TGTGCCAGCAGCCAAGATGGGGATGCTGAAGCTTTCTTT. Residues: CASSQDGDAEAFF.

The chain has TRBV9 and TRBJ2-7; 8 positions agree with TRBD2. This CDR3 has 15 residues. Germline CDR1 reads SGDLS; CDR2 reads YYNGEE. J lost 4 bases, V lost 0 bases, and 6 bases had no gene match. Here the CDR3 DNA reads TGTGCCAGCAGCGTAGACAGCGGGGGCGCTTACGAGCAGTACTTC. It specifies CASSVDSGGAYEQYF.

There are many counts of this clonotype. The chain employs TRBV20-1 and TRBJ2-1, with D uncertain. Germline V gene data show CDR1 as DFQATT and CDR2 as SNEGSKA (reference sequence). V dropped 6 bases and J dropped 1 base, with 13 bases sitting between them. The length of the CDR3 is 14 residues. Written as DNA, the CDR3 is TGCAGTGCCAAAGTCGGGTATTCCTACAATGAGCAGTTCTTC. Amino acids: CSAKVGYSYNEQFF.

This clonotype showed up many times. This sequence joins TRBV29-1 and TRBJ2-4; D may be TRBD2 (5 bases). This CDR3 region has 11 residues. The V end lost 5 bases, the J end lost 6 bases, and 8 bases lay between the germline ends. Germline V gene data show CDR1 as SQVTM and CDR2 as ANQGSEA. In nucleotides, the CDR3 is TGCAGCGTTCTACGGGGAAACATTCAGTACTTC. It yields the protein CSVLRGNIQYF.

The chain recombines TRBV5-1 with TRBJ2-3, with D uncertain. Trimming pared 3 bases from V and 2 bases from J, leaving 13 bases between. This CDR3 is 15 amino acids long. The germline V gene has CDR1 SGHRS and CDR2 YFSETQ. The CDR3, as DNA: TGCGCCAGCAGCTCTAACGCCCGAAACACAGATACGCAGTATTTT. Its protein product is CASSSNARNTDTQYF.

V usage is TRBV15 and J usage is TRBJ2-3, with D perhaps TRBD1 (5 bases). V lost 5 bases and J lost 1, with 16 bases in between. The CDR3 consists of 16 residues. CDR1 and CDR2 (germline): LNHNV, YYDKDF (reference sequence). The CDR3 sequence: CATSPAHRRRTDTQYF. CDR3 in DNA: TGTGCCACCAGCCCCGCTCACAGGCGGCGCACAGATACGCAGTATTTT.